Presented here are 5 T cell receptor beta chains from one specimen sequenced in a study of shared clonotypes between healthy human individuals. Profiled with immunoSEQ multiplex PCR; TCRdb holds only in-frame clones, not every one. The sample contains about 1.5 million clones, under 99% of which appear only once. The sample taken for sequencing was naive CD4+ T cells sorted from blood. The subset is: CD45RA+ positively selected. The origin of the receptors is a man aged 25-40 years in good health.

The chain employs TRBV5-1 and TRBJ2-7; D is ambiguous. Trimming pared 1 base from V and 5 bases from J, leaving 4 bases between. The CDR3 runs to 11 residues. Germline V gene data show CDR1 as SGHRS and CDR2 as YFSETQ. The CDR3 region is CASSLKNEQYF. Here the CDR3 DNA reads TGCGCCAGCAGCTTGAAAAACGAGCAGTACTTC. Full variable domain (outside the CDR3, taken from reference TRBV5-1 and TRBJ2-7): KAGVTQTPRYLIKTRGQQVTLSCSPISGHRSVSWYQQTPGQGLQFLFEYFSETQRNKGNFPGRFSGRQFSNSRSEMNVSTLELGDSALYLCASSLKNEQYFGPGTRLTVT.

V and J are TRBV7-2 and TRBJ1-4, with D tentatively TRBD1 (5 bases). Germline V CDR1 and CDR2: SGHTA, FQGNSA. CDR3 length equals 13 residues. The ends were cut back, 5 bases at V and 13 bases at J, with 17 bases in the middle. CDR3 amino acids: CASSPNTGRGLFF. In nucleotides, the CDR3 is TGTGCCAGCAGCCCAAATACGGGACGGGGACTGTTTTTT.

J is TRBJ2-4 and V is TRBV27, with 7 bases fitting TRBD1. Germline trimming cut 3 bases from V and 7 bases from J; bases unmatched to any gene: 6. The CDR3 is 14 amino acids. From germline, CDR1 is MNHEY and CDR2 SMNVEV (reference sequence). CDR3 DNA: TGTGCCAGCAGTTTTTCCCTCAGGGGGAACATTCAGTACTTC. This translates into CASSFSLRGNIQYF.

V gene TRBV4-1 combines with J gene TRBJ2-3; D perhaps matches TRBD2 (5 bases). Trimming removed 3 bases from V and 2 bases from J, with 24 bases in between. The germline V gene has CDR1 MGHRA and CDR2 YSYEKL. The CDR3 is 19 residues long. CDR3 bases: TGCGCCAGCAGCCACCTCGAACCAAATCTAGCAGGAGTCACAGATACGCAGTATTTT. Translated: CASSHLEPNLAGVTDTQYF.

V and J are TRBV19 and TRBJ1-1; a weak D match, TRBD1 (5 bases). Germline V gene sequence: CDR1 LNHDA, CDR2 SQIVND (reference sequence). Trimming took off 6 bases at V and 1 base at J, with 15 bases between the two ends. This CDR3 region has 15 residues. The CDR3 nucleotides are TGTGCCAGTAGCCAAGAGGGGTTCCGGAACACTGAAGCTTTCTTT. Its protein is CASSQEGFRNTEAFF.